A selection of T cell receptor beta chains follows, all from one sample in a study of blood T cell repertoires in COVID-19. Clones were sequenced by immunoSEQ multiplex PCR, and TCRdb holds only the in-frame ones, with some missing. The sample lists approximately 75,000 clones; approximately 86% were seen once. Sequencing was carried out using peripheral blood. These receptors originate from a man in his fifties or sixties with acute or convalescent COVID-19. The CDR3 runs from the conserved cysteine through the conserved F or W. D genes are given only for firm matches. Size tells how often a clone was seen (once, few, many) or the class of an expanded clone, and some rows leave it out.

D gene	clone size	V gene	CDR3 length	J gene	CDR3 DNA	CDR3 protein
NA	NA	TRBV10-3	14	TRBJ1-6	TGTGCCATCACGGCAGGGGACTATAATTCACCCCTCCACTTT	CAITAGDYNSPLHF
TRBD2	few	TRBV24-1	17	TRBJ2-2	TGTGCCACCAGTGATTTGGCTAGCGGGGGGGGCACCGGGGAGCTGTTTTTT	CATSDLASGGGTGELFF
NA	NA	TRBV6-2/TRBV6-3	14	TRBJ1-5	TGTGCCAGCAGCCAAGACACGTGGAATCAGCCCCAGCATTTT	CASSQDTWNQPQHF
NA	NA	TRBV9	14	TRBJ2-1	TGTGCCAGCAGCTCGGCAGGGGTAAATAATGAGCAGTTCTTC	CASSSAGVNNEQFF
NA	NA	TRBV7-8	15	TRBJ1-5	TGTGCCAGCAGCCAGCTGGGCCCATATAATCAGCCCCAGCATTTT	CASSQLGPYNQPQHF
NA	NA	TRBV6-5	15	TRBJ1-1	TGTGCCAGCAGGGTGGACAGAACATTGAACACTGAAGCTTTCTTT	CASRVDRTLNTEAFF
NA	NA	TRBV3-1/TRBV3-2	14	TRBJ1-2	TGTGCCAGCAGCCCTGGACATGCTAACTATGGCTACACCTTC	CASSPGHANYGYTF
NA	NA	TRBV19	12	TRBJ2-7	TGTGCCAGTAGTGGCCGCAGCTACGAGCAGTACTTC	CASSGRSYEQYF
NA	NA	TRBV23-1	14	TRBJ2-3	TGCGCCAGCAGTCAATTTTACGGGGCAGATACGCAGTATTTT	CASSQFYGADTQYF
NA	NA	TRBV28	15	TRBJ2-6	TGTGCCACCGGGACAATGACTCTGCAGGCCAACGTCCTGACTTTC	CATGTMTLQANVLTF
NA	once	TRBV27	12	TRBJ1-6	TGTGCCAGCAGTCCAAATAATTCACCCCTCCACTTT	CASSPNNSPLHF
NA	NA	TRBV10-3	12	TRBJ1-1	TGTGCCATCAGTGGCGGACAGCATGAAGCTTTCTTT	CAISGGQHEAFF
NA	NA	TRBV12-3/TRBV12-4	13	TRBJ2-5	TGTGCCAGCAAAGAAAACACGCAAGAGACCCAGTACTTC	CASKENTQETQYF
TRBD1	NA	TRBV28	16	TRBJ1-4	TGTGCCAGCAGTTTTCCCTACGGGACAGGGCCTAGGAAACTGTTTTTT	CASSFPYGTGPRKLFF
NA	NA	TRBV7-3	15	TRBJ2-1	TGTGCCAGCAGCCCAAACGGACAGCTAGACAATGAGCAGTTCTTC	CASSPNGQLDNEQFF
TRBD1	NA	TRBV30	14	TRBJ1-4	TGTGCCTGGAGCGGGGGACAGAGAAGTGAAAAACTGTTTTTT	CAWSGGQRSEKLFF
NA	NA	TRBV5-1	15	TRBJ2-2	TGCGCCAGCAGCTTCCTCGCGGCGAACACCGGGGAGCTGTTTTTT	CASSFLAANTGELFF
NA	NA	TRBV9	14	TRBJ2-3	TGTGCCAGCAGCCTCACAAACCCTGCAGATACGCAGTATTTT	CASSLTNPADTQYF
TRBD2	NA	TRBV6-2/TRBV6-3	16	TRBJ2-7	TGTGCCAGCAGCCGCACCGGGACTAGTGGGAGCTACGAGCAGTACTTC	CASSRTGTSGSYEQYF
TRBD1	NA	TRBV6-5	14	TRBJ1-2	TGTGCCAGCAGTCCCGGGACAGGGATCGGTGGCTACACCTTC	CASSPGTGIGGYTF
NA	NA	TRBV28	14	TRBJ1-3	TGTGCCAGCAGTTTAGGCTTTCCTGGAAACACCATATATTTT	CASSLGFPGNTIYF
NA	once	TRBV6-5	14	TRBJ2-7	TGTGCCAGCAGTCGACGACAGGAATCCTACGAGCAGTACTTC	CASSRRQESYEQYF
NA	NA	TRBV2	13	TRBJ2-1	TGTGCCAGCAGTTTAGTAGCAAGGGGTGAGCAGTTCTTC	CASSLVARGEQFF
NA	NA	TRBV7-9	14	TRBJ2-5	TGTGCCAGCAGCTTAGCGTTGCAGGGAGAGACCCAGTACTTC	CASSLALQGETQYF
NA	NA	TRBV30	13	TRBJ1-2	TGTGCCTGGGCCATCGGGACATCCTATGGCTACACCTTC	CAWAIGTSYGYTF